Below, 30 T cell receptor beta chains from the same sample are listed, as sequenced in a study of blood T cell repertoires in COVID-19. Here immunoSEQ multiplex PCR was the method, and the copy in TCRdb shows in-frame clones only, minus some. The top ten hold roughly 2% of the sample, which has about 440,000 clones, about 85% seen once. The sequenced sample was PBMCs or T cells enriched from blood (not recorded which). The receptors originated from a woman between 18 and 29 years old with acute COVID-19.

The J gene is TRBJ1-6, the V gene TRBV4-2, with D possibly TRBD1 on 6 matching bases. The CDR3 is made up of 15 amino acids. CDR1 is LGHNA and CDR2 is YNFKEQ in the germline V gene. V was shortened by 1 base and J by 8 bases, with 12 bases between the two germline ends. The CDR3 DNA is TGTGCCAGCAGCCAAGTAATAGGGGGGGATTCACCCCTCCACTTT. Translating it yields CASSQVIGGDSPLHF.

This chain links TRBV5-6 with TRBJ1-4; TRBD1 aligns across 7 bases. This CDR3 has 14 residues. CDR1 and CDR2 (germline): SGHDT, YYEEEE. J lost 8 bases, V lost 0 bases, and 4 bases had no gene match. This chain's CDR3 is CASSLGQGFEKLFF. CDR3 DNA: TGTGCCAGCAGCTTGGGACAGGGCTTCGAAAAACTGTTTTTT.

This clone was seen once. V is TRBV18 and J is TRBJ2-5; possible D gene TRBD2, 6 bases. V lost 1 base and J 5 bases, leaving 14 bases between the germline ends. This CDR3 comprises 15 residues. Germline V gene data show CDR1 as KGHSH and CDR2 as LQKENI. CDR3 loop: CASSPLTGVRETQYF. The CDR3 region has the DNA TGTGCCAGCTCACCACTTACGGGAGTAAGGGAGACCCAGTACTTC.

The chain is built from TRBV27 and TRBJ1-4; D is ambiguous. V shed 4 bases and J shed 0 bases, with 6 bases lying between them. The germline V gene encodes CDR1 MNHEY and CDR2 SMNVEV (reference sequence). The CDR3 length is 14 residues. The CDR3 spells CASSSRSTNEKLFF. The CDR3 coding sequence is TGTGCCAGCAGTTCTCGGTCAACTAATGAAAAACTGTTTTTT.

This rearrangement joins TRBV19 to TRBJ1-2; unclear D gene. The CDR3 consists of 14 residues. Germline CDR1 LNHDA, CDR2 SQIVND (reference sequence). Between the trimmed V and J ends, which lost 3 bases and 1 base, there was a span of 9 bases. CDR3 coding DNA: TGTGCCAGTAGTATTGGTGAGGGTAACTATGGCTACACCTTC. Translated, it gives CASSIGEGNYGYTF.

J is TRBJ1-3 and V is TRBV10-3; the D is unclear. Trimming took off 1 base at V and 0 bases at J, with 7 bases between the two ends. The V gene's germline CDR1 is ENHRY and CDR2 SYGVKD. This CDR3 has 15 amino acids. CDR3 nucleotides: TGTGCCATCAGTGAGTGGGAGAGCTCTGGAAACACCATATATTTT. Translating gives CAISEWESSGNTIYF.

The chain couples TRBV7-2 to TRBJ2-2; D is unresolved. Trimming pared 5 bases from V and 2 bases from J, leaving 18 bases between. Germline V CDR1 and CDR2: SGHTA, FQGNSA. The length of the CDR3 is 17 residues. The CDR3 DNA follows: TGTGCCAGCAGCAAACCCCGACATAACGTAAACACCGGGGAGCTGTTTTTT. Translated, it gives CASSKPRHNVNTGELFF.

Only a few counts were recorded for this clone. V gene TRBV30 combines with J gene TRBJ1-2; a possible D gene is TRBD1 (5 bases). Per the germline V gene, CDR1 is GTSNPN and CDR2 is SVGIG (reference sequence). Trimming shortened V by 1 base and J by 6 bases, and 21 bases separated the two germline ends. The CDR3 is 16 residues long. This CDR3 is CAWSDDQTQGFHGYTF. The CDR3, as DNA: TGTGCCTGGAGTGACGACCAGACTCAGGGATTCCATGGCTACACCTTC.

A remark on this clone: The germline gene is not matched at one end of the junction; a read error may be the cause. The CDR3: CASSEEFPGGQSF. The CDR3, as DNA: TGTGCCAGCAGTGAAGAGTTCCCCGGCGGACAGTCCTTC. The chain is built from TRBV6-1 and TRBJ1-2; D may be TRBD1 (6 bases). Germline values: CDR1 MNHNS, CDR2 SASEGT. The CDR3 contains 13 residues.

This clone was counted once. The chain has TRBV10-1 and TRBJ2-3; 10 nucleotides line up with TRBD2. Germline CDR1 WNHNN, CDR2 SYGVQD (reference sequence). V lost 7 bases, J lost 7 bases, and 8 bases stayed unmatched. The CDR3 loop spans 14 amino acids. The CDR3 DNA follows: TGCGCCAGCACCTTAGCGGGGGGACGAAATACGCAGTATTTT. This sequence encodes CASTLAGGRNTQYF.

The chain combines TRBV2 with TRBJ1-5; the match to TRBD1 covers 9 bases. This CDR3 is 17 amino acids long. Per the germline V gene, CDR1 is SNHLY and CDR2 is FYNNEI. V lost 9 bases, J lost 9 bases, and 21 bases stayed unmatched. DNA of the CDR3: TGTGCCAGTCTGGCCAACCCGGGACAGGGCGTGCGGGCGCCCCAGCATTTT. Its translation is CASLANPGQGVRAPQHF.

As for this clone: Other DNA sequences in this specimen translate into the identical CDR3. V usage is TRBV18 and J usage is TRBJ2-5; a weak D match, TRBD1 (6 bases). This CDR3 comprises 13 residues. CDR1 is KGHSH and CDR2 is LQKENI in the germline V gene. Trimming removed 3 bases at V and 3 bases at J, with 8 bases between. The chain's CDR3 is CASSPGQEETQYF. The CDR3 nucleotides are TGTGCCAGCTCACCGGGACAAGAAGAGACCCAGTACTTC.

DNA of the CDR3: TGTGCCAGCAGCCAATGGACAGGGGGCGGGGAGACCCAGTACTTC. It codes for CASSQWTGGGETQYF. This chain joins TRBV3-1 (or the pseudogene TRBV3-2) and TRBJ2-5; the match to TRBD1 covers 11 bases. V lost 2 bases, J lost 5 bases, and 4 bases stayed unmatched. Germline CDR1 LGHDT, CDR2 YNNKEL (reference sequence). The CDR3 spans 15 residues.

This clone came up once. The V call is TRBV7-2, the J call TRBJ2-1; 7 bases are shared with TRBD2. The CDR3 contains 15 residues. CDR1 and CDR2 from the germline V gene are SGHTA and FQGNSA. With V trimmed by 4 bases and J by 8 bases, 11 bases remained unmatched. The CDR3 DNA reads TGTGCCAGCAGCTCTGGCGCTAGCGGACTCTATGAGCAGTTCTTC. Protein sequence: CASSSGASGLYEQFF.

V is TRBV10-3 and J is TRBJ2-1; D not certain. The CDR3 has 12 residues. Trimming removed 4 bases from V and 5 bases from J, with 6 bases in between. Per germline, CDR1 ENHRY and CDR2 SYGVKD. CDR3: CAISGSDNEQFF. The CDR3 region has the DNA TGTGCCATCAGTGGGTCCGACAATGAGCAGTTCTTC.

This clone has only one observation. The chain's CDR3 is CASSQDGDRVNNSPLHF. The CDR3 coding sequence is TGCGCCAGCAGCCAAGACGGGGACAGGGTAAATAATTCACCCCTCCACTTT. The chain links TRBV4-1 to TRBJ1-6, with 9 nucleotides matching TRBD1. J lost 5 bases, V lost 0 bases, and 5 bases had no gene match. Germline-derived CDR1 and CDR2 are MGHRA and YSYEKL. The CDR3 sequence is 17 residues long.

V gene TRBV7-2 combines with J gene TRBJ1-2, with 7 bases identical to TRBD1. In germline, CDR1 is SGHTA, CDR2 FQGNSA. V dropped 5 bases and J dropped 7; count of bases not matched to a gene: 10. This CDR3 is built from 14 residues. The CDR3 DNA reads TGTGCCAGCAGCACACGATCCGGGACAGCTGGCTACACCTTC. It codes for CASSTRSGTAGYTF.

The V call is TRBV28, the J call TRBJ1-1; D is uncertain. The germline V and J ends were trimmed by 6 bases and 6 bases, with 32 bases remaining between them. Germline V gene sequence: CDR1 MDHEN, CDR2 SYDVKM. This CDR3 comprises 19 residues. The CDR3 region has the DNA TGTGCCAGCAGATTCTTCTCCTCCGAGAGTCTCGGTCCGAGGGCTGAAGCTTTCTTT. Translation gives CASRFFSSESLGPRAEAFF.

The CDR3 DNA reads TGTGCCAGCAGTATAGCGGGCTCTAAACTGTTTTTT. Translating it yields CASSIAGSKLFF. The chain combines TRBV27 with TRBJ1-4; D remains ambiguous. Trimming shortened V by 5 bases and J by 11 bases, and 12 bases separated the two germline ends. Per germline, CDR1 MNHEY and CDR2 SMNVEV (reference sequence). CDR3 size: 12 residues.

The CDR3 sequence is CASSEWTGNEQYF. The CDR3 bases are TGTGCCAGCTCGGAATGGACAGGGAACGAGCAGTACTTC. This sequence joins TRBV18 and TRBJ2-7; TRBD1 aligns across 8 bases. Germline values: CDR1 KGHSH, CDR2 LQKENI. This CDR3 contains 13 residues. Trimming cost V 6 bases and J 5 bases; bases outside gene matches: 6.

This clone showed up just once. The genes are TRBV20-1 and TRBJ1-1, with D unresolved. The germline V gene encodes CDR1 DFQATT and CDR2 SNEGSKA (reference sequence). This CDR3 is 16 amino acids long. V was shortened by 3 bases and J by 2 bases, with 19 bases between the two germline ends. CDR3 coding DNA: TGCAGTGCTAGTAGGTCAGGCAAATCCTCCAACACTGAAGCTTTCTTT. It is translated as CSASRSGKSSNTEAFF.

This rearrangement joins TRBV29-1 to TRBJ2-7; 7 bases agree with TRBD2. The CDR3 extends over 13 amino acids. The germline CDR1 and CDR2 sequences are SQVTM and ANQGSEA. Unmatched junction bases numbered 9, after V lost 3 bases and J lost 7 bases. CDR3 in DNA: TGCAGCGTTGAGCCAGCGGGGTTACAAGAGCAGTACTTC. Translating it yields CSVEPAGLQEQYF.

In DNA, the CDR3 is TGTGCCAGCAGCTCCAGACAGGGGTATGGCTACACCTTC. Translated: CASSSRQGYGYTF. V gene TRBV7-2 combines with J gene TRBJ1-2; the match to TRBD1 covers 8 bases. This CDR3 contains 13 residues. From germline, CDR1 is SGHTA and CDR2 FQGNSA. The trim removed 4 bases at V and 5 bases at J, leaving 3 bases unmatched.

V and J are TRBV5-4 and TRBJ2-7; TRBD1 agrees at 7 bases. CDR1 SGHNT and CDR2 YYREEE come from the germline V gene (reference sequence). The CDR3 is made up of 14 amino acids. The J segment lost 3 bases and the V segment lost 1 base, leaving 4 bases of the junction unmatched. The CDR3 bases are TGTGCCAGCAGCTTGACAGGGGCATACTACGAGCAGTACTTC. It specifies CASSLTGAYYEQYF.

V is TRBV10-3 and J is TRBJ1-3; the D gene is possibly TRBD1 (5 bases). This CDR3 is 13 amino acids long. V was trimmed by 4 bases and J by 1 base, leaving 5 bases between them. Germline V gives CDR1 ENHRY, CDR2 SYGVKD. The CDR3 bases are TGTGCCATCAGTGCAGGGTCTGGAAACACCATATATTTT. Its protein product is CAISAGSGNTIYF.

The CDR3 DNA sequence: TGTGCCAGCTCCCCGCAGCGGGAGAGTTACGAGCAGTACTTC. Translated: CASSPQRESYEQYF. The V call is TRBV18, the J call TRBJ2-7; 8 bases map to TRBD2. Germline V gene data show CDR1 as KGHSH and CDR2 as LQKENI. V lost 6 bases and J lost 4; bases outside the gene matches: 8. The CDR3 is 14 residues long.

The chain carries TRBV7-8 and TRBJ1-1, with D possibly matching TRBD1 (6 bases). Per the germline V gene, CDR1 is SGHVS and CDR2 is FQNEAQ. V was pared by 6 bases and J by 3 bases, with 14 bases between. The CDR3 has 14 residues. The CDR3 region has the DNA TGTGCCAGCAGATCTACAGGGTCGGACACTGAAGCTTTCTTT. Its translation: CASRSTGSDTEAFF.

This chain connects TRBV5-1 to TRBJ1-1; no firm D call. The CDR3 has 14 amino acids. V lost 0 bases, J lost 6 bases, and 12 bases lay in between. Germline V gene data show CDR1 as SGHRS and CDR2 as YFSETQ. CDR3 DNA sequence: TGCGCCAGCAGCTTGGTATTGGGAGTCCCTGAAGCTTTCTTT. Translated, it gives CASSLVLGVPEAFF.

V gene TRBV4-3 combines with J gene TRBJ2-3, with 8 positions matching TRBD2. V trimming: 3 bases; J trimming: 3 bases; junction bases outside the gene matches: 11. Germline V gene lookup returns CDR1 LGHNA and CDR2 YSLEER. CDR3 length: 17 residues. CDR3 protein: CASSHQKGLEGTDTQYF. In DNA, the CDR3 is TGCGCCAGCAGCCACCAAAAGGGACTAGAAGGTACAGATACGCAGTATTTT.

The chain recombines TRBV4-3 with TRBJ1-3; D may be TRBD1 (6 bases). There are 15 residues in the CDR3. Germline lookup yields CDR1 LGHNA and CDR2 YSLEER. The ends were cut back, 5 bases at V and 3 bases at J, with 14 bases in the middle. CDR3 in DNA: TGCGCCAGCAGCGCCCTCCCAGGGGTTGGAAACACCATATATTTT. Residues: CASSALPGVGNTIYF.